One sample yielded the 10 T cell receptor beta chains listed below, sequenced in a study of blood T cell repertoires in COVID-19. This table comes from immunoSEQ multiplex PCR, and its TCRdb copy is limited to in-frame clones, with some not included. The sample lists some 250,000 clones, about 86% seen once, with roughly 2.9% in the top ten. Sequencing was carried out using peripheral blood. The receptor set was obtained from a woman aged 55-75 years with active or convalescent COVID-19.

The chain employs TRBV18 and TRBJ1-1, with D maybe TRBD1 (6 bases). The CDR3 covers 14 residues. CDR1 and CDR2 (germline): KGHSH, LQKENI. V lost 2 bases and J 5 bases, leaving 12 bases between the germline ends. In DNA form, the CDR3 reads TGTGCCAGCTCACCAAAAGGGGGTGGGACTGAAGCTTTCTTT. Its protein product is CASSPKGGGTEAFF.

The genes are TRBV18 and TRBJ1-1, with a possible D match to TRBD1 (5 bases). CDR1 and CDR2 from the germline V gene are KGHSH and LQKENI. V was trimmed by 3 bases and J by 0 bases, leaving 8 bases between them. The CDR3 contains 14 residues. The CDR3 loop is CASSPPTVNTEAFF. The CDR3 DNA is TGTGCCAGCTCACCCCCGACAGTGAACACTGAAGCTTTCTTT.

The rearrangement uses TRBV12-5 and TRBJ1-2; 7 nucleotides line up with TRBD1. CDR1 is LGHNT and CDR2 is FRNRAP in the germline V gene. Trimming took 1 base from V and 0 from J; bases not matched to a gene: 2. This CDR3 contains 15 residues. The DNA for the CDR3 is TGTGCTAGTGGTTTGGGACAGGGAACTAACTATGGCTACACCTTC. Protein sequence: CASGLGQGTNYGYTF. Filled out from reference TRBV12-5 and TRBJ1-2, the complete variable domain reads DARVTQTPRHKVTEMGQEVTMRCQPILGHNTVFWYRQTMMQGLELLAYFRNRAPLDDSGMPKDRFSAEMPDATLATLKIQPSEPRDSAVYFCASGLGQGTNYGYTFGSGTRLTVV.

V and J are TRBV3-1 (or the pseudogene TRBV3-2) and TRBJ2-7; no clear D gene. The length of the CDR3 is 14 residues. V was cut by 1 base and J by 3 bases, with 10 bases left in between. Germline V gives CDR1 LGHDT, CDR2 YNNKEL (reference sequence). CDR3 loop: CASSQASIVYEQYF. DNA for the CDR3: TGTGCCAGCAGCCAAGCGTCGATAGTCTACGAGCAGTACTTC.

V gene TRBV10-3 combines with J gene TRBJ2-7; 7 bases are shared with TRBD1. The CDR3 contains 14 residues. The V gene end was trimmed by 1 base and the J gene end by 5 bases; junction bases not matched to a gene: 5. Germline-derived CDR1 and CDR2 are ENHRY and SYGVKD. As DNA, the CDR3 is TGTGCCATCAGTGAGTTGGCGACAGGGAACGAGCAGTACTTC. As protein: CAISELATGNEQYF.

The chain couples TRBV13 to TRBJ2-7; D gene ambiguous. Germline V gives CDR1 PRHDT, CDR2 FYEKMQ (reference sequence). There are 13 residues in the CDR3. Deletions cut 2 bases from V and 2 bases from J, with 7 bases between. CDR3 sequence reads: CASSLNIPYEQYF. The CDR3 nucleotides read TGTGCCAGCAGCTTAAATATCCCCTACGAGCAGTACTTC.

This clone was seen only once. The chain carries TRBV2 and TRBJ1-2; 8 bases match TRBD1. The CDR3 spans 13 residues. Germline V gene lookup returns CDR1 SNHLY and CDR2 FYNNEI. The V gene end was trimmed by 8 bases and the J gene end by 4 bases; junction bases not matched to a gene: 6. In nucleotides, the CDR3 is TGTGCCAGCGAGGACAGGGTAGTCTATGGCTACACCTTC. Protein sequence: CASEDRVVYGYTF. The full variable domain, rest sourced from reference TRBV2 and TRBJ1-2, is EPEVTQTPSHQVTQMGQEVILRCVPISNHLYFYWYRQILGQKVEFLVSFYNNEISEKSEIFDDQFSVERPDGSNFTLKIRSTKLEDSAMYFCASEDRVVYGYTFGSGTRLTVV.

J is TRBJ1-4 and V is TRBV12-3 or TRBV12-4, with D possibly TRBD1 on 5 matching bases. Trimming left V 2 bases short and J 12 bases short, with 7 bases between. The CDR3 spans 11 residues. CDR3 amino acids: CASSLQGELFF. Here the CDR3 DNA reads TGTGCCAGCAGTTTACAGGGCGAACTGTTTTTT.

This chain connects TRBV19 to TRBJ1-1, with D tentatively TRBD1 (5 bases). Germline V gives CDR1 LNHDA, CDR2 SQIVND (reference sequence). V lost 6 bases to trimming and J lost 1 base, with 12 bases between them. This CDR3 has 14 residues. This CDR3 reads CASRATAKNTEAFF. The CDR3 coding sequence is TGTGCCAGTAGGGCGACAGCTAAGAACACTGAAGCTTTCTTT.

This chain joins TRBV18 and TRBJ1-2, with 12 bases matching TRBD1. V gave up 5 bases and J gave up 6 bases; unmatched junction bases: 1. The CDR3 is 13 amino acids. Germline CDR1 KGHSH, CDR2 LQKENI. CDR3 nucleotide sequence: TGTGCCAGCTCAGGGACAGGGGGCGATGGCTACACCTTC. This sequence encodes CASSGTGGDGYTF. The variable domain in full, with the rest retrieved from reference TRBV18 and TRBJ1-2, is NAGVMQNPRHLVRRRGQEARLRCSPMKGHSHVYWYRQLPEEGLKFMVYLQKENIIDESGMPKERFSAEFPKEGPSILRIQQVVRGDSAAYFCASSGTGGDGYTFGSGTRLTVV.